This T cell receptor (beta chain) originates from a study of T cell responses to AZD1222 COVID-19 vaccine. General study findings and limits: Clonal diversity may have been underestimated, and the donors were mostly white British, with more females than males. Scientists sampled the repertoires only once the peak T cell response had passed.

Trimming at V came to 3 bases and at J to 8 bases, leaving 10 bases not matched to a gene. The CDR3 covers 15 residues. The germline V gene encodes CDR1 LNHDA and CDR2 SQIVND (reference sequence). This clone was detected once. The antigen remains unidentified. Sequencing was performed with immunoSEQ multiplex PCR; in TCRdb, only in-frame clones are kept and a portion is missing. The sample has 110,000 to 150,000 clones; over 90% are singletons. This receptor was obtained from an adult in good health. The sample in question was peripheral blood, obtained on day 0 of AZD1222 vaccination. This chain connects TRBV19 to TRBJ2-1; 7 bases fit TRBD2. CDR3: CASSILKGGSYEQFF. The CDR3 DNA reads TGTGCCAGTAGTATTTTGAAGGGCGGGAGCTATGAGCAGTTCTTC.